These 25 T cell receptor beta chains came from one sample sequenced in a study of T-cell memory formation after mild COVID-19. One entry per CDR3 protein results from TCRdb running MiXCR on the 5' RACE reads. The data show about 140,000 distinct CDR3 sequences, with 14% seen just once and roughly 28% held by the top ten. Material for sequencing was PBMCs or a T cell subset sorted from them (not recorded which). Receptor source: an adult woman who had mild COVID-19 (a few samples of this study predate the infection). Cell type and time point are not known.

This clonotype has more than one count but fewer than ten. The V call is TRBV5-5, the J call TRBJ2-7, with TRBD1 identical over 7 bases. V lost 2 bases and J lost 3; bases outside the gene matches: 17. In germline, CDR1 is SGHKS, CDR2 YYEKEE (reference sequence). This CDR3 has 18 amino acids. The CDR3 coding sequence is TGTGCCAGCAGCTTAAGGGACAGCCCCCATCTAGGCGTCTACGAGCAGTACTTC. Its translation is CASSLRDSPHLGVYEQYF.

V usage is TRBV3-1 and J usage is TRBJ2-1, with TRBD2 matching over 10 bases. The CDR3 totals 15 residues. V was pared by 2 bases and J by 9 bases, with 7 bases of the junction left unmatched. The germline CDR1 and CDR2 sequences are LGHDT and YNNKEL (reference sequence). CDR3 DNA: TGTGCCAGCAGCCAAACGAGCGGGGGGGCCGGTGAGCAGTTCTTC. It translates to CASSQTSGGAGEQFF.

Only a few counts were recorded for this clonotype. The CDR3: CASSAPTDYGYTF. The CDR3 region has the DNA TGTGCCAGCAGCGCTCCGACAGATTATGGCTACACCTTC. The chain carries TRBV9 and TRBJ1-2; perhaps TRBD1 as D (5 bases). CDR1 and CDR2 from the germline V gene are SGDLS and YYNGEE. Trimming shortened V by 3 bases and J by 5 bases, and 11 bases separated the two germline ends. The CDR3 is made up of 13 amino acids.

The V gene is TRBV12-3 or TRBV12-4, the J gene TRBJ2-1, with TRBD2 matching 10 bases. CDR3 length: 15 amino acids. After removal of 5 bases from V and 5 bases from J, the junction contained 6 bases not matched to a gene. The CDR3 DNA follows: TGTGCCAGCAGTCCGGTAGCGGGGGGCAACAATGAGCAGTTCTTC. This gives the protein CASSPVAGGNNEQFF.

The chain is built from TRBV7-2 and TRBJ2-3; 7 bases fit TRBD2. This CDR3 contains 15 residues. CDR1 is SGHTA, CDR2 FQGNSA, per germline. Trimming took 5 bases from V and 4 from J; bases not matched to a gene: 9. The CDR3 DNA follows: TGTGCCAGCAGCCCAAAGGTGGGAGGGGCAGATACGCAGTATTTT. It codes for CASSPKVGGADTQYF. Filled out from reference TRBV7-2 and TRBJ2-3, the complete variable domain reads GAGVSQSPSNKVTEKGKDVELRCDPISGHTALYWYRQSLGQGLEFLIYFQGNSAPDKSGLPSDRFSAERTGGSVSTLTIQRTQQEDSAVYLCASSPKVGGADTQYFGPGTRLTVL.

This chain connects TRBV7-9 to TRBJ2-1; D unresolved. The CDR3 loop spans 13 amino acids. Trimming cost V 0 bases and J 6 bases, with 6 bases left between them. The germline V gene has CDR1 SEHNR and CDR2 FQNEAQ (reference sequence). This CDR3 reads CASSLAGSNEQFF. The CDR3 region has the DNA TGTGCCAGCAGCTTAGCGGGGTCCAATGAGCAGTTCTTC. The whole variable domain, remainder taken from reference TRBV7-9 and TRBJ2-1, is DTGVSQNPRHKITKRGQNVTFRCDPISEHNRLYWYRQTLGQGPEFLTYFQNEAQLEKSRLLSDRFSAERPKGSFSTLEIQRTEQGDSAMYLCASSLAGSNEQFFGPGTRLTVL.

The gene calls are TRBV12-3 or TRBV12-4 and TRBJ2-1; 7 bases fit TRBD1. The CDR3 sequence is 13 residues long. The junction had 6 bases not matched to a gene; V was cut back by 4 bases and J by 9 bases. The CDR3 DNA follows: TGTGCCAGCAGTTGGGCGGCAGGGGGTGAGCAGTTCTTC. Protein product: CASSWAAGGEQFF.

The rearrangement uses TRBV4-1 and TRBJ1-2; 7 bases map to TRBD1. V lost 4 bases and J lost 3; bases outside the gene matches: 8. Looked up from germline, CDR1 is MGHRA and CDR2 is YSYEKL. The CDR3 is 15 residues long. CDR3 sequence reads: CASSPGDSPDYGYTF. In nucleotides, the CDR3 is TGCGCCAGCAGCCCTGGGGACAGTCCCGACTATGGCTACACCTTC.

The rearrangement links TRBV27 to TRBJ2-7; no firm D call. Per germline, CDR1 MNHEY and CDR2 SMNVEV (reference sequence). The V end was cut by 8 bases, the J end by 6 bases, with 11 bases between. The CDR3 is 11 residues long. This CDR3 is CASGRSGEQYF. The CDR3 nucleotides are TGTGCCAGCGGTCGTTCGGGCGAGCAGTACTTC.

The chain employs TRBV4-1 and TRBJ1-6; 7 nucleotides agree with TRBD1. Germline V lookup: CDR1 MGHRA, CDR2 YSYEKL. Germline trimming cut 4 bases from V and 7 bases from J; bases unmatched to any gene: 7. This CDR3 is 15 amino acids long. CDR3 bases: TGCGCCAGCAGCCTCGTCCCGGGACAGAATTCACCCCTCCACTTT. This codes for CASSLVPGQNSPLHF.

This chain uses TRBV7-9 with TRBJ2-1; no firm D call. Germline CDR1 SEHNR, CDR2 FQNEAQ (reference sequence). Between the trimmed V and J ends, which lost 3 bases and 5 bases, there was a span of 8 bases. The CDR3 is made up of 13 amino acids. The CDR3 protein is CASSLDANNEQFF. For the CDR3, the DNA is TGTGCCAGCAGCTTGGACGCCAACAATGAGCAGTTCTTC.

The V and J genes are TRBV19 and TRBJ2-5; no definite D call. Germline V gene lookup returns CDR1 LNHDA and CDR2 SQIVND (reference sequence). V was trimmed by 3 bases and J by 5 bases, leaving 10 bases between them. The CDR3 has 13 amino acids. The CDR3 nucleotides read TGTGCCAGTAGTATTGCCTCGGGTGAGACCCAGTACTTC. Amino acids: CASSIASGETQYF.

The genes are TRBV12-3 or TRBV12-4 and TRBJ2-3; 12 bases are a match to TRBD2. This CDR3 spans 15 amino acids. The J segment lost 5 bases and the V segment lost 10 bases, leaving 10 bases of the junction unmatched. CDR3: CATRTSGNSGDTQYF. DNA for the CDR3: TGTGCCACCAGGACTAGCGGGAATTCCGGAGATACGCAGTATTTT.

The chain joins TRBV20-1 to TRBJ1-1; TRBD1 matches at 8 bases. The CDR3 sequence is 13 residues long. Germline V gene data show CDR1 as DFQATT and CDR2 as SNEGSKA (reference sequence). J was trimmed by 2 bases and V by 5 bases; bases with no gene match: 4. The CDR3 spells CSAGDRYNTEAFF. The CDR3 DNA reads TGCAGTGCTGGGGACAGGTATAACACTGAAGCTTTCTTT.

The sample holds a few counts of this clonotype. This chain connects TRBV11-2 to TRBJ2-1; D perhaps matches TRBD2 (5 bases). V gave up 2 bases and J gave up 9 bases, with 14 bases separating them. This CDR3 comprises 14 residues. Germline V CDR1 and CDR2: SGHAT, FQNNGV. CDR3 sequence: CASSLKSRLFEQFF. CDR3 coding DNA: TGTGCCAGCAGCTTAAAATCTCGACTATTTGAGCAGTTCTTC.

The chain carries TRBV6-5 and TRBJ1-1; D call uncertain. V was shortened by 0 bases and J by 1 base, with 9 bases between the two germline ends. Germline CDR1 MNHEY, CDR2 SVGAGI. The CDR3 is 15 residues long. The CDR3 bases are TGTGCCAGCAGTTACTCGGAGCGGACGAACACTGAAGCTTTCTTT. Protein product: CASSYSERTNTEAFF.

Only a few counts were recorded for this clonotype. The rearrangement uses TRBV4-1 and TRBJ2-1; 8 nucleotides align to TRBD2. Per the germline V gene, CDR1 is MGHRA and CDR2 is YSYEKL. This CDR3 comprises 17 residues. Trimming cost V 2 bases and J 3 bases; bases outside gene matches: 9. The CDR3, as DNA: TGCGCCAGCAGCCAACCGACCAGCGGGAGTCTCTACAATGAGCAGTTCTTC. Its translation: CASSQPTSGSLYNEQFF.

In its sample, this clonotype was seen a few times. J is TRBJ2-2 and V is TRBV6-4; D possibly corresponds to TRBD2 (6 bases). V lost 3 bases and J 8 bases, leaving 13 bases between the germline ends. Germline loops: CDR1 MRHNA, CDR2 SNTAGT. The CDR3 loop spans 14 amino acids. The CDR3 here is CASSDSEGPGELFF. DNA for the CDR3: TGTGCCAGCAGTGATTCGGAGGGCCCTGGGGAGCTGTTTTTT.

This clonotype has a handful of counts. The rearrangement joins TRBV12-3 or TRBV12-4 to TRBJ1-1; no firm D call. CDR3 length: 9 residues. The V end was cut by 6 bases, the J end by 6 bases, with 2 bases between. CDR3 nucleotides: TGTGCCAGCAGCCCTGAAGCTTTCTTT. This gives the protein CASSPEAFF.

The rearrangement links TRBV29-1 to TRBJ2-7; D is possibly TRBD1 or TRBD2 (6 bases each). With 7 bases removed from V and 3 bases from J, the gap between germline ends came to 31 bases. Per germline, CDR1 SQVTM and CDR2 ANQGSEA. The CDR3 loop spans 18 amino acids. CDR3 DNA: TGCAGCGCCACTGGGTGGGGGGCTGGCAGGCACTTCGACTACGAGCAGTACTTC. Its translation is CSATGWGAGRHFDYEQYF.

This clonotype has a handful of counts. This chain connects TRBV7-3 to TRBJ1-1; 10 bases agree with TRBD1. The CDR3 is 16 amino acids. V trimming: 2 bases; J trimming: 6 bases; junction bases outside the gene matches: 9. The germline V gene encodes CDR1 SGHTA and CDR2 FQGTGA. CDR3 amino acids: CASSLLGSGQGSEAFF. The CDR3 nucleotides read TGTGCCAGCAGCTTATTGGGGTCGGGACAGGGGTCTGAAGCTTTCTTT.

The chain uses TRBV4-3 and TRBJ2-7, with 7 nucleotides matching TRBD1. CDR1 is LGHNA, CDR2 YSLEER, per germline. The CDR3 extends over 14 amino acids. With 3 bases clipped from V and 5 bases from J, the junction kept 7 bases outside the gene matches. The CDR3 region has the DNA TGCGCCAGCAGCCAGGAAAGGGGGCTGAACGAGCAGTACTTC. Translated, it gives CASSQERGLNEQYF.

This clonotype turned up a few times. The rearrangement links TRBV19 to TRBJ1-1; unclear D gene. V was cut by 8 bases and J by 3 bases, with 7 bases left in between. The CDR3 sequence is 11 residues long. Germline V gene lookup returns CDR1 LNHDA and CDR2 SQIVND (reference sequence). The CDR3 sequence is CASWAYTEAFF. The CDR3 DNA is TGTGCCAGTTGGGCGTACACTGAAGCTTTCTTT.

The chain uses TRBV27 and TRBJ1-2; D is possibly TRBD1 (5 bases). CDR1 and CDR2 (germline): MNHEY, SMNVEV (reference sequence). This CDR3 contains 13 residues. V was pared by 6 bases and J by 3 bases, with 11 bases between. CDR3 bases: TGTGCCAGCAGCCCCCAGGGTTACTATGGCTACACCTTC. This translates into CASSPQGYYGYTF.

This clonotype was seen a few times. The rearrangement links TRBV13 to TRBJ2-2; 9 nucleotides line up with TRBD2. Trimming took 8 bases from V and 4 from J; bases not matched to a gene: 8. CDR1 is PRHDT and CDR2 is FYEKMQ in the germline V gene (reference sequence). The CDR3 totals 15 residues. In nucleotides, the CDR3 is TGTGCCAGCCCCCCAGCGGGAGGTGTCACCGGGGAGCTGTTTTTT. It yields the protein CASPPAGGVTGELFF. The whole variable domain, remainder taken from reference TRBV13 and TRBJ2-2, is AAGVIQSPRHLIKEKRETATLKCYPIPRHDTVYWYQQGPGQDPQFLISFYEKMQSDKGSIPDRFSAQQFSDYHSELNMSSLELGDSALYFCASPPAGGVTGELFFGEGSRLTVL.